This entry concerns a single TCR beta chain. These data belong to a study of blood T cell repertoires in COVID-19. Libraries were prepared by immunoSEQ multiplex PCR; TCRdb keeps only in-frame clonotypes and omits some of them. The sample shows 270,000 or so clones, around 89% of them seen only once. CDR3 length: 15 amino acids. V gave up 5 bases and J gave up 0 bases; unmatched junction bases: 4. Per germline, CDR1 SEHNR and CDR2 FQNEAQ (reference sequence). Sequencing used peripheral blood. The V and J genes are TRBV7-9 and TRBJ1-2, with 9 bases that match TRBD1. This receptor was identified in an older woman with COVID-19, enrolled during active disease. CDR3 DNA sequence: TGTGCCAGCAGCCGGGACAGGGAAGCTAACTATGGCTACACCTTC. This gives the protein CASSRDREANYGYTF.